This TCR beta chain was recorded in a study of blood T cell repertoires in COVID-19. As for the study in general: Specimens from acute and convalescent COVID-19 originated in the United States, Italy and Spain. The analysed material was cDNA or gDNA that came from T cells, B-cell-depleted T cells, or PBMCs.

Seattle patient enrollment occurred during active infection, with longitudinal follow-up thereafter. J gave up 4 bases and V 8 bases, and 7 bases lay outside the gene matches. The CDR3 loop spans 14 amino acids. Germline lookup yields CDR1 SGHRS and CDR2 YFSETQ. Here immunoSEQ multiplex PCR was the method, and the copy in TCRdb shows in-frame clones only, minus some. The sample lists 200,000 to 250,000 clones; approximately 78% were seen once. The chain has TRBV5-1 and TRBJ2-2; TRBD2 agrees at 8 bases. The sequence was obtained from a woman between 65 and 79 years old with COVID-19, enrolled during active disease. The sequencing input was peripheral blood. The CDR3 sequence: CARVAGSGTGELFF. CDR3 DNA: TGCGCCAGGGTAGCGGGAAGCGGCACCGGGGAGCTGTTTTTT. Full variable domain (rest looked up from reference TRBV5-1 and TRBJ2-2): KAGVTQTPRYLIKTRGQQVTLSCSPISGHRSVSWYQQTPGQGLQFLFEYFSETQRNKGNFPGRFSGRQFSNSRSEMNVSTLELGDSALYLCARVAGSGTGELFFGEGSRLTVL.